This is a list of T cell receptor beta chains from one sample in a study of blood T cells in healthy people across ages. TCRdb processed the 5' RACE reads anew with MiXCR; each CDR3 protein has one entry. Counted here are under 950,000 distinct CDR3 sequences, 22% occurring once; the ten biggest clones make up roughly 22%. Sequencing used blood. Receptors were obtained from a man aged 65-85 years in good health. Both conserved end residues are part of each CDR3. D genes are given only for firm matches. Size values are once, few and many counts, or a class for expanded clones, and some rows have none.

v_call: TRBV12-3/TRBV12-4
d_call: TRBD1
clone_size: -
j_call: TRBJ2-5
cdr3_nt: TGTGCCAGCAGTTTTAGTCTTCAAGGGGGCCACCGGGAGACCCAGTACTTC
cdr3_aa: CASSFSLQGGHRETQYF

v_call: TRBV3-1
d_call: -
clone_size: few
j_call: TRBJ2-5
cdr3_nt: TGTGCCAGCAGCCAAGATACGGAGGTTTGGTGGGAGACCCAGTACTTC
cdr3_aa: CASSQDTEVWWETQYF

v_call: TRBV10-2
d_call: -
clone_size: -
j_call: TRBJ1-1
cdr3_nt: TGCGCCAGCAGTGCCCAATCGGGGGCCTACACTGAAGCTTTCTTT
cdr3_aa: CASSAQSGAYTEAFF

v_call: TRBV2
d_call: -
clone_size: many
j_call: TRBJ2-5
cdr3_nt: TGTGCCAGCAGTGTGCTTCGTCATTACCAAGAGACCCAGTACTTC
cdr3_aa: CASSVLRHYQETQYF

v_call: TRBV29-1
d_call: -
clone_size: few
j_call: TRBJ2-3
cdr3_nt: TGCAGCGTTCGGCAAGGGGGGGGGACAGATACGCAGTATTTT
cdr3_aa: CSVRQGGGTDTQYF

v_call: TRBV3-1
d_call: -
clone_size: -
j_call: TRBJ2-4
cdr3_nt: TGTGCCAGCAGCCAAGGGGGGGCCCTAGCCAAAAACATTCAGTACTTC
cdr3_aa: CASSQGGALAKNIQYF

v_call: TRBV6-5
d_call: -
clone_size: few
j_call: TRBJ1-2
cdr3_nt: TGTGCCAGCAGTATATGGCGTGGCTACACCTTC
cdr3_aa: CASSIWRGYTF

v_call: TRBV5-1
d_call: -
clone_size: -
j_call: TRBJ1-3
cdr3_nt: TGCGCCAGCAGCCCGGCAACCGGGACAATCTCTGGAAACACCATATATTTT
cdr3_aa: CASSPATGTISGNTIYF

v_call: TRBV20-1
d_call: -
clone_size: -
j_call: TRBJ2-3
cdr3_nt: TGCAGTGCTAGACCCGGGGAGTTTCTTAGCACAGATACGCAGTATTTT
cdr3_aa: CSARPGEFLSTDTQYF

v_call: TRBV12-3/TRBV12-4
d_call: -
clone_size: -
j_call: TRBJ1-1
cdr3_nt: TGTGCCAGCAGTTTAAAGGGGGGGGCGGACACTGAAGCTTTCTTT
cdr3_aa: CASSLKGGADTEAFF

v_call: TRBV6-1
d_call: -
clone_size: few
j_call: TRBJ2-7
cdr3_nt: TGTGCCAGCAGTGAATGGGCAGTCTACGAGCAGTACTTC
cdr3_aa: CASSEWAVYEQYF

v_call: TRBV5-1
d_call: -
clone_size: -
j_call: TRBJ2-3
cdr3_nt: TGCGCCAGCAAAATTGGGGGCCAGGGAGATACGCAGTATTTT
cdr3_aa: CASKIGGQGDTQYF

v_call: TRBV3-1
d_call: -
clone_size: few
j_call: TRBJ2-7
cdr3_nt: TGTGCCAGCAGCCAAGGCCGGGACACCTACTACGAGCAGTACTTC
cdr3_aa: CASSQGRDTYYEQYF

v_call: TRBV3-1
d_call: -
clone_size: -
j_call: TRBJ2-1
cdr3_nt: TGTGCCAGCAACTCGGGGGCCTCCTACAATGAGCAGTTCTTC
cdr3_aa: CASNSGASYNEQFF

v_call: TRBV12-3/TRBV12-4
d_call: -
clone_size: many
j_call: TRBJ2-1
cdr3_nt: TGTGCCAGACAGGGACTTTGGCAGTTCTTC
cdr3_aa: CARQGLWQFF

v_call: TRBV20-1
d_call: -
clone_size: -
j_call: TRBJ2-1
cdr3_nt: TGCAGTGCTAGTAAACGGGCAGGGGCCCATAATCTAATGAGGCAGTTCTTC
cdr3_aa: CSASKRAGAHNLMRQFF

v_call: TRBV7-3
d_call: TRBD1
clone_size: few
j_call: TRBJ2-5
cdr3_nt: TGTGCCAGCAGCTTGGGACAGGGGGAACAAGAGACCCAGTACTTC
cdr3_aa: CASSLGQGEQETQYF

v_call: TRBV7-2
d_call: TRBD1
clone_size: -
j_call: TRBJ2-7
cdr3_nt: TGTGCCAGCAGCTTTGGACAGGGTCGCCACGAGCAGTACTTC
cdr3_aa: CASSFGQGRHEQYF

v_call: TRBV5-1
d_call: -
clone_size: -
j_call: TRBJ2-1
cdr3_nt: TGCGCCAGCAGCCTGACTGGGGCCCTCTCCTACAATGAGCAGTTCTTC
cdr3_aa: CASSLTGALSYNEQFF

v_call: TRBV20-1
d_call: -
clone_size: -
j_call: TRBJ1-5
cdr3_nt: TGCAGTGCTTCTCCCCGGGGGTGGTACAACAATCAGCCCCAGCATTTT
cdr3_aa: CSASPRGWYNNQPQHF

v_call: TRBV7-6
d_call: -
clone_size: few
j_call: TRBJ1-6
cdr3_nt: TGTGCCAGCAGCTTAATGGGGGATTCACCCCTCCACTTT
cdr3_aa: CASSLMGDSPLHF

v_call: TRBV20-1
d_call: -
clone_size: -
j_call: TRBJ1-5
cdr3_nt: TGCAGTGCTAGAGATCTTCAGGGACCATATAGCAATCAGCCCCAGCATTTT
cdr3_aa: CSARDLQGPYSNQPQHF

v_call: TRBV12-3/TRBV12-4
d_call: -
clone_size: -
j_call: TRBJ2-3
cdr3_nt: TGTGCCAGCAGAATGGTCGGCACAGATACGCAGTATTTT
cdr3_aa: CASRMVGTDTQYF

v_call: TRBV12-3/TRBV12-4
d_call: -
clone_size: -
j_call: TRBJ2-5
cdr3_nt: TGTGCCAGCAGTTTAAGCGACAGAGAGACCCAGTACTTC
cdr3_aa: CASSLSDRETQYF

v_call: TRBV3-1
d_call: -
clone_size: few
j_call: TRBJ1-4
cdr3_nt: TGTGCCAGCAGCCGAGGGAACGTAGCAACTAATGAAAAACTGTTTTTT
cdr3_aa: CASSRGNVATNEKLFF

v_call: TRBV14
d_call: -
clone_size: few
j_call: TRBJ1-1
cdr3_nt: TGTGCCAGCAGCAACCACCCCGGTGGGGGGAACACTGAAGCTTTCTTT
cdr3_aa: CASSNHPGGGNTEAFF

v_call: TRBV7-9
d_call: -
clone_size: few
j_call: TRBJ2-5
cdr3_nt: TGTGCCAGCAACTTAGACCTGGGCCAAGAGACCCAGTACTTC
cdr3_aa: CASNLDLGQETQYF

v_call: TRBV7-3
d_call: TRBD2
clone_size: few
j_call: TRBJ2-1
cdr3_nt: TGTGCCAGCAGCTTTGGCGCGGGAGCGCTTGATGAGCAGTTCTTC
cdr3_aa: CASSFGAGALDEQFF

v_call: TRBV29-1
d_call: TRBD1
clone_size: few
j_call: TRBJ2-1
cdr3_nt: TGCAGCGTTTCGACAGGGGCCAACTACAATGAGCAGTTCTTC
cdr3_aa: CSVSTGANYNEQFF

v_call: TRBV2
d_call: TRBD2
clone_size: -
j_call: TRBJ2-1
cdr3_nt: TGTGCCAGCACAGGAGGACTAGGGTCCTACAATGAGCAGTTCTTC
cdr3_aa: CASTGGLGSYNEQFF

v_call: TRBV5-5
d_call: TRBD1
clone_size: -
j_call: TRBJ1-4
cdr3_nt: TGTGCCAGCAGCTTGCTCCCAGGGGGCGACGAAAAACTGTTTTTT
cdr3_aa: CASSLLPGGDEKLFF

v_call: TRBV11-3
d_call: TRBD2
clone_size: few
j_call: TRBJ2-5
cdr3_nt: TGTGCCAGCAGCCCAACTAGCGGATCAGAGACCCAGTACTTC
cdr3_aa: CASSPTSGSETQYF

v_call: TRBV6-6
d_call: -
clone_size: -
j_call: TRBJ1-2
cdr3_nt: TGTGCCAGCACAAGTGGGGAACCTTACGCTCCTAACTATGGCTACACCTTC
cdr3_aa: CASTSGEPYAPNYGYTF

v_call: TRBV11-2
d_call: -
clone_size: -
j_call: TRBJ2-7
cdr3_nt: TGTGCCAGCTTGAGCGGTTACGAGCAGTACTTC
cdr3_aa: CASLSGYEQYF

v_call: TRBV11-2
d_call: -
clone_size: few
j_call: TRBJ1-4
cdr3_nt: TGTGCCAGCAGCTTAGTTACGGGAGCAACTAATGAAAAACTGTTTTTT
cdr3_aa: CASSLVTGATNEKLFF

v_call: TRBV7-2
d_call: TRBD1
clone_size: -
j_call: TRBJ2-5
cdr3_nt: TGTGCCAGCAGCCCCCGGACAGGAAAAGAGACCCAGTACTTC
cdr3_aa: CASSPRTGKETQYF

v_call: TRBV4-2
d_call: -
clone_size: few
j_call: TRBJ1-6
cdr3_nt: TGTGCCAGCAGCCAGGCCAGGGCTTCACCCCTCCACTTT
cdr3_aa: CASSQARASPLHF

v_call: TRBV3-1
d_call: -
clone_size: -
j_call: TRBJ1-6
cdr3_nt: TGTGCCAGCAGCCAAGTGGTCAGGTCCAGTGCCGGTTCACCCCTCCACTTT
cdr3_aa: CASSQVVRSSAGSPLHF

v_call: TRBV24-1
d_call: -
clone_size: few
j_call: TRBJ1-5
cdr3_nt: TGTGCCACCAGTATGGCGGGGGGAAGCAATCAGCCCCAGCATTTT
cdr3_aa: CATSMAGGSNQPQHF

v_call: TRBV27
d_call: TRBD1
clone_size: many
j_call: TRBJ1-4
cdr3_nt: TGTGCCAGCAGTTACAACCAGGGACAGCATCATGAAAAACTGTTTTTT
cdr3_aa: CASSYNQGQHHEKLFF

v_call: TRBV5-1
d_call: -
clone_size: -
j_call: TRBJ2-7
cdr3_nt: TGCGCCAGCAGCCCGGGTGACCAGGCGACCTACGAGCAGTACTTC
cdr3_aa: CASSPGDQATYEQYF

v_call: TRBV29-1
d_call: -
clone_size: -
j_call: TRBJ2-5
cdr3_nt: TGCAGCGTTGAAGCAAATGAGACCCAGTACTTC
cdr3_aa: CSVEANETQYF

v_call: TRBV11-2
d_call: -
clone_size: -
j_call: TRBJ2-3
cdr3_nt: TGTGCCAGCAGCCCGAGCGGGTGGAGCACAGATACGCAGTATTTT
cdr3_aa: CASSPSGWSTDTQYF

v_call: TRBV5-1
d_call: -
clone_size: -
j_call: TRBJ1-3
cdr3_nt: TGCGCCAGCAGCTTGGGCCCCGCTCGCGGAAACACCATATATTTT
cdr3_aa: CASSLGPARGNTIYF

v_call: TRBV20-1
d_call: -
clone_size: few
j_call: TRBJ2-1
cdr3_nt: TGCAGTGCTACCGGGACCCCCTGGTACAATGAGCAGTTCTTC
cdr3_aa: CSATGTPWYNEQFF

v_call: TRBV12-3/TRBV12-4
d_call: TRBD1
clone_size: few
j_call: TRBJ1-1
cdr3_nt: TGTGCCAGCAGTGGGACAGTAGAAGCTTTCTTT
cdr3_aa: CASSGTVEAFF

v_call: TRBV12-3/TRBV12-4
d_call: TRBD1
clone_size: few
j_call: TRBJ1-4
cdr3_nt: TGTGCCAGCAGTCTTGCCCCGGGACAGGGGGCCCCACTGTTTTTT
cdr3_aa: CASSLAPGQGAPLFF

v_call: TRBV28
d_call: -
clone_size: few
j_call: TRBJ2-7
cdr3_nt: TGTGCCAGCAGCCCGGGATGGGGGTTCGAGCAGTACTTC
cdr3_aa: CASSPGWGFEQYF

v_call: TRBV28
d_call: TRBD2
clone_size: few
j_call: TRBJ2-7
cdr3_nt: TGTGCCAGTCGACTAGCGGGGGGCGTAGGATACGAGCAGTACTTC
cdr3_aa: CASRLAGGVGYEQYF

v_call: TRBV11-2
d_call: -
clone_size: -
j_call: TRBJ1-4
cdr3_nt: TGTGCCAGCAGCCCGCGTCCGTCTGCAACTAATGAAAAACTGTTTTTT
cdr3_aa: CASSPRPSATNEKLFF

v_call: TRBV6-6
d_call: -
clone_size: -
j_call: TRBJ2-3
cdr3_nt: TGTGCCAGCAGGCCCGGGACAACTAGCACAGATACGCAGTATTTT
cdr3_aa: CASRPGTTSTDTQYF

v_call: TRBV5-1
d_call: -
clone_size: -
j_call: TRBJ2-3
cdr3_nt: TGCGCCAGCGCTAGGCCGGGGACCACAGATACGCAGTATTTT
cdr3_aa: CASARPGTTDTQYF